This T cell receptor beta chain was retrieved from a study of CD8+ T cells in alopecia areata. The germline V and J ends were trimmed by 1 base and 3 bases, with 4 bases remaining between them. This CDR3 contains 13 residues. CDR1 and CDR2 (germline): MNHEY, SMNVEV (reference sequence). Extraction of RNA preceded its reverse transcription into cDNA, which served as the sequencing template. Profiling relied on immunoSEQ multiplex PCR, and the TCRdb table lists in-frame clones only, not all of them. The sample has under 85,000 clones; approximately 43% are singletons. Specimen: CD8+ T cells sorted from blood, collected at week 0. The chain has TRBV27 and TRBJ1-5, with D unresolved. This TCR came from a human donor with alopecia areata. CDR3 residues: CASSLYANQPQHF. The CDR3 DNA sequence: TGTGCCAGCAGTTTATACGCCAATCAGCCCCAGCATTTT.